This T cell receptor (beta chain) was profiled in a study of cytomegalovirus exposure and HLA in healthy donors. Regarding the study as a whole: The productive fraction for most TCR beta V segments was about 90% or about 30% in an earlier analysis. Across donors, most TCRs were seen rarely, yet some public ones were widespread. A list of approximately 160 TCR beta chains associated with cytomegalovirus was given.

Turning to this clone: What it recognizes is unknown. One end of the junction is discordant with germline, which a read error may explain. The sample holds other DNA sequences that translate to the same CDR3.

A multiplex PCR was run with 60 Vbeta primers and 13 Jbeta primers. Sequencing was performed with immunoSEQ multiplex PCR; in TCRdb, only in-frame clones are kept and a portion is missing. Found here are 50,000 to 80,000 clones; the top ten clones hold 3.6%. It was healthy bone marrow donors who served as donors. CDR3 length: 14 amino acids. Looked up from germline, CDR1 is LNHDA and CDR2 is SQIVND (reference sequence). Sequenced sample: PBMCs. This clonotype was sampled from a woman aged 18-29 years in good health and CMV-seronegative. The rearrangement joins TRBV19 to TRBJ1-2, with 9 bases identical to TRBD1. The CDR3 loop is CASSMGTGNYGYTF. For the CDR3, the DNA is TGTGCCAGTAGTATGGGGACAGGGAACTACGGCTACACCTTC.